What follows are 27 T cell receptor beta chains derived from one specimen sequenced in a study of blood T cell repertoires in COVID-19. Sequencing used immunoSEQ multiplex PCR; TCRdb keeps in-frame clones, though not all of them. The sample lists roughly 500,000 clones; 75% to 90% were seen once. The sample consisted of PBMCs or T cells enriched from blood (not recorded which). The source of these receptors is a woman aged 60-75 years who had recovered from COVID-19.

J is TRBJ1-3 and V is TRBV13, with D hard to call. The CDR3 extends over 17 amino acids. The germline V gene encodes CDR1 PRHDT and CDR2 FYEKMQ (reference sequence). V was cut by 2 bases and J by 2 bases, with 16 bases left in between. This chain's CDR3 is CASSLYGVGGPGNTIYF. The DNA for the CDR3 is TGTGCCAGCAGCTTATACGGGGTGGGTGGTCCTGGAAACACCATATATTTT.

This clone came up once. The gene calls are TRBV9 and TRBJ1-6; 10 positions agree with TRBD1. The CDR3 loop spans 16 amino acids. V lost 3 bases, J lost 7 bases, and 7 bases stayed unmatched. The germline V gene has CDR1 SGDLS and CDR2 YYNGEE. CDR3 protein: CASSGNGTGANSPLHF. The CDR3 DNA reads TGTGCCAGCAGCGGAAACGGGACAGGGGCGAATTCACCCCTCCACTTT.

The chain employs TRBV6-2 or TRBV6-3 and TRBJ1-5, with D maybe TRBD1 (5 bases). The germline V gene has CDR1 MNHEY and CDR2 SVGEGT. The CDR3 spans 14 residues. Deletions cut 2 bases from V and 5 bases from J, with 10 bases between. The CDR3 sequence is CASSYTREDQPQHF. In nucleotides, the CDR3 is TGTGCCAGCAGTTACACCAGGGAAGATCAGCCCCAGCATTTT.

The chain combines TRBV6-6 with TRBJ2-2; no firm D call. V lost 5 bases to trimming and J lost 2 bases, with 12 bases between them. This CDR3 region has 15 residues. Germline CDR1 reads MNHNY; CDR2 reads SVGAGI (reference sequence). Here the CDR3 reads CASSGVPVNTGELFF. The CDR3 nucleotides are TGTGCCAGCAGTGGAGTCCCAGTTAACACCGGGGAGCTGTTTTTT.

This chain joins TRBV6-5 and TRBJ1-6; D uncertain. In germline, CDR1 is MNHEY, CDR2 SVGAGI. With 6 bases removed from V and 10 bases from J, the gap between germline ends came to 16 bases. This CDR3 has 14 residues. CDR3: CASRGLSWSSPLHF. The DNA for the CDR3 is TGTGCCAGCAGAGGTCTTTCTTGGAGCTCACCCCTCCACTTT.

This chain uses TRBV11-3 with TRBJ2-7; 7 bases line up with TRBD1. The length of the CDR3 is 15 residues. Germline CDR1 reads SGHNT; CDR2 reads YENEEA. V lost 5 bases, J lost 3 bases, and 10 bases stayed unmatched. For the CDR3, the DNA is TGTGCCAGCAGCCTCTGCTGTGGGACAGACTACGAGCAGTACGTC. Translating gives CASSLCCGTDYEQYV.

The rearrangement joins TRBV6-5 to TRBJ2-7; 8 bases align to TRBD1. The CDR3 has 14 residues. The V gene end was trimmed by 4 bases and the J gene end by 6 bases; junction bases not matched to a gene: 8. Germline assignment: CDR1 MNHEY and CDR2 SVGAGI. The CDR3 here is CASSFTGTGVEQYF. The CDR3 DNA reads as TGTGCCAGCAGTTTCACCGGGACAGGTGTCGAGCAGTACTTC.

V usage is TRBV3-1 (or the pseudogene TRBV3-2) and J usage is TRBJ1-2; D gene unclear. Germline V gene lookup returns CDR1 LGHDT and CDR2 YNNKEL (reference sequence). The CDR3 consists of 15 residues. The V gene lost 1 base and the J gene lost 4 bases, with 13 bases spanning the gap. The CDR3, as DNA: TGTGCCAGCAGCCAAGGCCCCCGCGGTACCTATGGCTACACCTTC. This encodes CASSQGPRGTYGYTF.

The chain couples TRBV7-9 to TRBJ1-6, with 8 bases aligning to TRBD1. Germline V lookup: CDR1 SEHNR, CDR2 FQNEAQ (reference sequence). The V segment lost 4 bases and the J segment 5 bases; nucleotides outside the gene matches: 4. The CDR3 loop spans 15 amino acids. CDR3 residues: CASSYPGGNNSPLHF. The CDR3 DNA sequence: TGTGCCAGCAGCTATCCAGGGGGCAATAATTCACCCCTCCACTTT.

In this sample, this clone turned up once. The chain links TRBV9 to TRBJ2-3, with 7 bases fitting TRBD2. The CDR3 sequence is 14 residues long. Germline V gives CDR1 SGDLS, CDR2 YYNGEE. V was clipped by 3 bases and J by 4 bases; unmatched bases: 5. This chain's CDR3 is CASSAPGGSDTQYF. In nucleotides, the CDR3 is TGTGCCAGCAGCGCCCCGGGGGGATCAGATACGCAGTATTTT.

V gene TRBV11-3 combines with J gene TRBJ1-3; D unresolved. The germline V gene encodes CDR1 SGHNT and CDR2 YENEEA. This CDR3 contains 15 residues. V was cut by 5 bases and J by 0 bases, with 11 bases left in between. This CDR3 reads CASSATGFSGNTIYF. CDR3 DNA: TGTGCCAGCAGCGCAACGGGTTTCTCTGGAAACACCATATATTTT.

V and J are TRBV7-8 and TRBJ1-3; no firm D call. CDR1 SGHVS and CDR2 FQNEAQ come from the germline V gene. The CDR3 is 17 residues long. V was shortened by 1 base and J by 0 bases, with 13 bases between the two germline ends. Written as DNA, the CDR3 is TGTGCCAGCAGCTTAGAGAGGTGGGAGGTCTCTGGAAACACCATATATTTT. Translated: CASSLERWEVSGNTIYF. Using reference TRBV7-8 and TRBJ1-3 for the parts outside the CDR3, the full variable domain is GAGVSQSPRYKVAKRGQDVALRCDPISGHVSLFWYQQALGQGPEFLTYFQNEAQLDKSGLPSDRFFAERPEGSVSTLKIQRTQQEDSAVYLCASSLERWEVSGNTIYFGEGSWLTVV.

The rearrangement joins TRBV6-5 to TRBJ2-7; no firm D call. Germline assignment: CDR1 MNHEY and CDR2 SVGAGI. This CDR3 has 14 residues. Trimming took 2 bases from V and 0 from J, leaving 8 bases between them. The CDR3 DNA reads TGTGCCAGCAGTTACGCGGCAGACTCCTACGAGCAGTACGTC. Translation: CASSYAADSYEQYV.

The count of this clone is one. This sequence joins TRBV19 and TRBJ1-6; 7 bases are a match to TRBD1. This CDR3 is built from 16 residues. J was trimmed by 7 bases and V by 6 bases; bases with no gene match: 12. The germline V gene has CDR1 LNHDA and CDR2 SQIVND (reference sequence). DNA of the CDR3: TGTGCCAGTAGCCCACCGTCACCGACAGGGAATTCACCCCTCCACTTT. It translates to CASSPPSPTGNSPLHF.

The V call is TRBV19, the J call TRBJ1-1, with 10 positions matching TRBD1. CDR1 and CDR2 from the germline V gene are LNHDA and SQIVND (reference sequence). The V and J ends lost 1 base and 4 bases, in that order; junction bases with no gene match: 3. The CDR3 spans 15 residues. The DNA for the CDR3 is TGTGCCAGTAGTATAGCTAGGACAGGGGGCACTGAAGCTTTCTTT. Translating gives CASSIARTGGTEAFF.

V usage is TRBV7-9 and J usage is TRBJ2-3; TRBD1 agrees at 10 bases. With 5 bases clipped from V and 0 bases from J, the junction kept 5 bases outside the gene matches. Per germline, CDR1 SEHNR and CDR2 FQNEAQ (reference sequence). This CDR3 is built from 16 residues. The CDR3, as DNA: TGTGCCAGCAGCGTTGGGACAGGGGCTAGCACAGATACGCAGTATTTT. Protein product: CASSVGTGASTDTQYF.

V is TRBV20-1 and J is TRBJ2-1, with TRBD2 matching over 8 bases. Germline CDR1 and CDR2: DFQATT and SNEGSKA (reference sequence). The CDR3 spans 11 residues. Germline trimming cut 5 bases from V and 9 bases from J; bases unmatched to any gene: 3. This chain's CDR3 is CSAPTSVEQFF. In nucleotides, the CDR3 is TGCAGTGCTCCGACTAGCGTTGAGCAGTTCTTC.

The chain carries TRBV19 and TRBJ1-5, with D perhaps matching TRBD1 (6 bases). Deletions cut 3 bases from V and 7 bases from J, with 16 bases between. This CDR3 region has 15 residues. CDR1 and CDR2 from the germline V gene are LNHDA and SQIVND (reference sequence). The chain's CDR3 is CASSIIAGVGQPQHF. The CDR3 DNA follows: TGTGCCAGTAGTATTATCGCAGGGGTAGGACAGCCCCAGCATTTT. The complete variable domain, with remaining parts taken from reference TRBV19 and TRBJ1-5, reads DGGITQSPKYLFRKEGQNVTLSCEQNLNHDAMYWYRQDPGQGLRLIYYSQIVNDFQKGDIAEGYSVSREKKESFPLTVTSAQKNPTAFYLCASSIIAGVGQPQHFGDGTRLSIL.

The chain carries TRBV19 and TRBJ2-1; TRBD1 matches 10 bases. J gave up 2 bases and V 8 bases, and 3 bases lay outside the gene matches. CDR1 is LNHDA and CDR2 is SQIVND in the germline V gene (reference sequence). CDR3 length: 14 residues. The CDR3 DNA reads TGTGCCAGTGGGGGGACAGGGGCCTACAATGAGCAGTTCTTC. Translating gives CASGGTGAYNEQFF.

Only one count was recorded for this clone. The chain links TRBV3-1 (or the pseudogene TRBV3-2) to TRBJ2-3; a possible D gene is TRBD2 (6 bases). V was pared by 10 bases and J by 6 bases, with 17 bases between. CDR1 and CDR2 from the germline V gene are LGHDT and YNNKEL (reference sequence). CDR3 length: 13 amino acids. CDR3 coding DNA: TGTGCCACCGGGGGACTGCTCGGGGATACGCAGTATTTT. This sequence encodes CATGGLLGDTQYF.

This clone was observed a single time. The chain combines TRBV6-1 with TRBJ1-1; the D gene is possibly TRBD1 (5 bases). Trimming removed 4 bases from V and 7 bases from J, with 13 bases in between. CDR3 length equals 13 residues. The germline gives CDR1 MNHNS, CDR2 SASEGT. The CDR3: CASSAGGGYEAFF. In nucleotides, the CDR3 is TGTGCCAGCAGTGCCGGGGGGGGATATGAAGCTTTCTTT.

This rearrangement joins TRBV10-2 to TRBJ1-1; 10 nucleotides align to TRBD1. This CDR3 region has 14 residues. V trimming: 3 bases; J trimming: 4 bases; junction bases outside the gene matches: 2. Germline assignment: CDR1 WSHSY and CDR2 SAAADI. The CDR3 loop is CASSDRTGGTEAFF. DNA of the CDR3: TGCGCCAGCAGTGACCGGACAGGGGGCACTGAAGCTTTCTTT.

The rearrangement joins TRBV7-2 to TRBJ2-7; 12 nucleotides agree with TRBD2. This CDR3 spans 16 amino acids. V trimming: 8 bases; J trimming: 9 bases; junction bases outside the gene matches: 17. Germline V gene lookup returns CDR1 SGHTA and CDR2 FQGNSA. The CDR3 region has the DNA TGTGCCAGCGAGCCGACCGCGGCTAGCGGGGGGGCCAGGCAGTACTTC. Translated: CASEPTAASGGARQYF.

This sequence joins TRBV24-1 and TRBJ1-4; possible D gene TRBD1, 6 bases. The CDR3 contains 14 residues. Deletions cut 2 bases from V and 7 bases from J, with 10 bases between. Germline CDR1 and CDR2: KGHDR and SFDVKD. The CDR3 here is CATSDYGTPEKLFF. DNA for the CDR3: TGTGCCACCAGTGATTACGGGACACCTGAAAAACTGTTTTTT.

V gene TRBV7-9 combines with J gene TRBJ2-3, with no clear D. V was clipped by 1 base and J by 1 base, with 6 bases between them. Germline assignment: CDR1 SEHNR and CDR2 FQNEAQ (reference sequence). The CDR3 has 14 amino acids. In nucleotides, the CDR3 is TGTGCCAGCAGCTTAGTACGAGGCACAGATACGCAGTATTTT. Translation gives CASSLVRGTDTQYF.

In nucleotides, the CDR3 is TGTGCCAGCAGCGTAGTCGGGGGTTCCTACAATGAGCAGTTCTTC. Translating it yields CASSVVGGSYNEQFF. The V gene is TRBV9, the J gene TRBJ2-1; tentatively, D is TRBD2 (6 bases). This CDR3 has 15 residues. V was pared by 0 bases and J by 1 base, with 8 bases between. Per germline, CDR1 SGDLS and CDR2 YYNGEE.

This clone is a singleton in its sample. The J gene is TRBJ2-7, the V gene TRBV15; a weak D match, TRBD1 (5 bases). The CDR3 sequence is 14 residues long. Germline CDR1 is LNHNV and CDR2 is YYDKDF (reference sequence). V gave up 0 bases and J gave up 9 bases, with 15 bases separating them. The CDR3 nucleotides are TGTGCCACCAGCAGAGATCGAGCAGGGAAAGGGCAGTACTTC. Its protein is CATSRDRAGKGQYF.